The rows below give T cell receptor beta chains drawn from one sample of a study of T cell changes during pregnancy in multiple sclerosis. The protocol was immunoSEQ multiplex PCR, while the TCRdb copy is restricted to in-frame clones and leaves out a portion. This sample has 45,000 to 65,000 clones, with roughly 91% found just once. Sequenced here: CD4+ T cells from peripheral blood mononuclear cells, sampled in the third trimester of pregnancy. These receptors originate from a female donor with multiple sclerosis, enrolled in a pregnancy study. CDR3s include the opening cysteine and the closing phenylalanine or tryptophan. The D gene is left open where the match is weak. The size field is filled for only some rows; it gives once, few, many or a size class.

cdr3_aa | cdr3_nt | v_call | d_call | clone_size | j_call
CASSAGLAGFTGELFF | TGTGCCAGCAGCGCCGGACTAGCGGGGTTCACCGGGGAGCTGTTTTTT | TRBV9 | TRBD2 | NA | TRBJ2-2
CASSPRLAVGSLHF | TGTGCCAGCAGCCCTAGACTAGCAGTAGGATCCCTCCACTTT | TRBV5-6 | NA | NA | TRBJ1-6
CASSIGTTGVYEQYF | TGTGCCAGTAGTATAGGTACGACCGGGGTCTACGAGCAGTACTTC | TRBV19 | NA | NA | TRBJ2-7
CASSLGSGLADNEQFF | TGTGCCAGCAGCTTAGGGTCAGGACTAGCGGACAATGAGCAGTTCTTC | TRBV7-9 | TRBD2 | NA | TRBJ2-1
CASSETGTAGELFF | TGTGCCAGCAGTGAGACAGGAACGGCCGGGGAGCTGTTTTTT | TRBV2 | NA | NA | TRBJ2-2
CSVGAGGGTEAFF | TGCAGCGTTGGGGCAGGGGGCGGGACTGAAGCTTTCTTT | TRBV29-1 | TRBD1 | few | TRBJ1-1
CASSAGITEAFF | TGTGCCAGCAGCGCGGGGATCACTGAAGCTTTCTTT | TRBV7-9 | NA | NA | TRBJ1-1
CASRTRGWGTEAFF | TGTGCCAGCAGAACCAGGGGATGGGGGACTGAAGCTTTCTTT | TRBV2 | NA | NA | TRBJ1-1
CASSPGAGGAPWQYF | TGTGCCAGCAGTCCAGGGGCGGGGGGGGCCCCATGGCAGTACTTC | TRBV6-5 | TRBD2 | NA | TRBJ2-7
CASRRTVYNEQFF | TGCGCCAGCAGGAGGACTGTTTACAATGAGCAGTTCTTC | TRBV10-2 | NA | once | TRBJ2-1
CASSPRGGDETQYF | TGTGCCAGCTCACCACGCGGGGGGGACGAGACCCAGTACTTC | TRBV18 | TRBD2 | NA | TRBJ2-5
CASSVEGGEGIAETQYF | TGTGCCAGCAGCGTAGAGGGAGGGGAGGGAATCGCGGAGACCCAGTACTTC | TRBV9 | TRBD2 | NA | TRBJ2-5
CASSLSSGGAKTITDTQYF | TGTGCCAGCAGCTTAAGTAGCGGGGGGGCCAAGACAATCACAGATACGCAGTATTTT | TRBV7-9 | TRBD2 | NA | TRBJ2-3
CASSPALGSRHGYTF | TGTGCCAGCAGCCCGGCCCTCGGGAGTCGACATGGCTACACCTTC | TRBV5-4 | NA | few | TRBJ1-2
CAWRFPGQETQYF | TGTGCCTGGAGATTCCCGGGGCAAGAGACCCAGTACTTC | TRBV30 | NA | once | TRBJ2-5
CASSLEGVGYTF | TGCGCCAGCAGCTTGGAAGGGGTTGGCTACACCTTC | TRBV5-1 | NA | NA | TRBJ1-2
CASSTTSGGTPSYEQYF | TGTGCCAGCTCAACTACTAGCGGGGGGACCCCCTCCTACGAGCAGTACTTC | TRBV18 | TRBD2 | NA | TRBJ2-7
CASSPRDSWSGNTIYF | TGTGCCAGCAGCCCCCGGGACAGCTGGTCTGGAAACACCATATATTTT | TRBV11-1 | TRBD1 | NA | TRBJ1-3
CASSRSVGGGQETQYF | TGTGCCAGCAGCCGGTCGGTGGGGGGAGGTCAAGAGACCCAGTACTTC | TRBV11-2 | NA | NA | TRBJ2-5
CASSLGQNQPQHF | TGTGCCAGCAGCTTAGGCCAGAATCAGCCCCAGCATTTT | TRBV11-2 | NA | NA | TRBJ1-5
CASSVGGDEQYF | TGTGCCAGCAGCGTGGGAGGGGACGAGCAGTACTTC | TRBV9 | TRBD2 | NA | TRBJ2-7
CASRGTGYIHF | TGTGCTAGCAGGGGGACAGGGTATATCCACTTT | TRBV2 | TRBD1 | NA | TRBJ1-6
CASSIPGTSSGANVLTF | TGTGCCAGTAGTATTCCGGGGACTTCTTCTGGGGCCAACGTCCTGACTTTC | TRBV19 | NA | NA | TRBJ2-6
CASSERTGSTEAFF | TGTGCCAGCAGTGAAAGGACAGGGAGCACTGAAGCTTTCTTT | TRBV6-1 | TRBD1 | once | TRBJ1-1
CASSTEGRGVTDTQYF | TGTGCCAGTAGTACCGAGGGGCGGGGGGTTACAGATACGCAGTATTTT | TRBV19 | TRBD2 | NA | TRBJ2-3
CASSLGGGAYEQYF | TGTGCCAGCAGCTTAGGTGGGGGGGCCTACGAGCAGTACTTC | TRBV11-2 | TRBD2 | NA | TRBJ2-7
CASTRGGQETQYF | TGCGCCAGTACCCGGGGGGGGCAGGAGACCCAGTACTTC | TRBV5-1 | TRBD2 | NA | TRBJ2-5
CASSFSRNFNSPLHF | TGTGCCAGCAGTTTTTCCAGGAACTTTAATTCACCCCTCCACTTT | TRBV27 | NA | NA | TRBJ1-6
CASSGSQDTGELFF | TGTGCCAGCAGTGGTTCCCAGGACACCGGGGAGCTGTTTTTT | TRBV2 | NA | NA | TRBJ2-2
CASHSGYNEQFF | TGTGCCAGCCATAGCGGATACAATGAGCAGTTCTTC | TRBV7-9 | NA | once | TRBJ2-1
CASMDRTPVSGNTIYF | TGTGCCAGCATGGACAGGACGCCAGTTTCTGGAAACACCATATATTTT | TRBV16 | TRBD1 | NA | TRBJ1-3